Detailed here is one TCR beta chain. The entry originates in a study of shared clonotypes between healthy human individuals. The trim removed 1 base at V and 3 bases at J, leaving 5 bases unmatched. The CDR3 spans 15 residues. CDR1 and CDR2 (germline): LGHNA, YSLEER. CD8 cells regarded as naive lacked CD45RO, were positively chosen for CCR7, and omitted terminally differentiated effector memory CD45RA+ cells. TCRdb keeps only in-frame clones here, not all; method: immunoSEQ multiplex PCR. The sample gives about 2,100,000 clones, about 92% of which show up once; around 1.7% is in the top ten. The receptor's source is a man between 18 and 35 years old in good health. Some clones in this sample may be carry-over from other donors' samples. This chain joins TRBV4-3 and TRBJ2-7, with 8 bases matching TRBD2. Sequencing was carried out using naive CD8+ T cells from PBMCs. CDR3 DNA sequence: TGCGCCAGCAGCCAAGGAAGCCTAGCGGGCTACGAGCAGTACTTC. Its protein is CASSQGSLAGYEQYF.